This record covers a single T cell receptor (beta chain). Libraries for TCR beta were constructed using UMI-labeled 5' RACE. In the original workflow: Each TCR beta library had roughly 2,600 to 20,000 functional CDR3 beta clonotypes. After re-calling the 5' RACE reads, TCRdb lists one entry per CDR3 protein, DNA absent. The V and J calls follow TCRdb's processing rather than the paper's. The table for this sample gives about 11,000 distinct CDR3 sequences. It was from buffy coats of healthy donors that the PBMC came. Enriched by negative magnetic separation, total CD8+ T cells were obtained. This entry belongs to a study of human CD8 memory T cell subsets. From germline, CDR1 is ENHRY and CDR2 SYGVKD. The CDR3 totals 11 residues.

V gene TRBV10-3 combines with J gene TRBJ1-1; TCRdb's D call, TRBD1, is unchecked because there is no DNA. The source is a human donor in good health. The specimen was CD8+ T cells from PBMCs. This CDR3 is CATRQGIEAFF.